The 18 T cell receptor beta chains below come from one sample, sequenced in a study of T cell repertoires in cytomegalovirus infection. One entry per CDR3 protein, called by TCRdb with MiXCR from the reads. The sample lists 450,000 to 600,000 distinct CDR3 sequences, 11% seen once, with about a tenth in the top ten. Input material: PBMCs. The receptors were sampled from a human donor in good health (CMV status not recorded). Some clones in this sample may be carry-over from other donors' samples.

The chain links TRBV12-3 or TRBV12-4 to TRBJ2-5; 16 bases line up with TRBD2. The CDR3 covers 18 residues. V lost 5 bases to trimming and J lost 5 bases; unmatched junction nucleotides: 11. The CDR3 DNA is TGTGCCAGCAGTACTCAGGGACTAGCGGGAGGGCCCCGGGAGACCCAGTACTTC. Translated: CASSTQGLAGGPRETQYF.

The CDR3 loop is CASSLQRANTGELFF. Written as DNA, the CDR3 is TGTGCCAGCTCACTACAACGGGCAAACACCGGGGAGCTGTTTTTT. The rearrangement uses TRBV18 and TRBJ2-2; D ambiguous. CDR3 length: 15 amino acids. CDR1 is KGHSH and CDR2 is LQKENI in the germline V gene. Between the trimmed V and J ends, which lost 4 bases and 2 bases, there was a span of 11 bases.

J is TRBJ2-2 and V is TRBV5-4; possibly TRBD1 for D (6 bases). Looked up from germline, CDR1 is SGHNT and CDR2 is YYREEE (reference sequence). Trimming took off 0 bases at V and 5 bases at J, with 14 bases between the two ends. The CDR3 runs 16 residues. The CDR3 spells CASSLAQQGGTGELFF. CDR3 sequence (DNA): TGTGCCAGCAGCTTGGCCCAACAGGGTGGAACCGGGGAGCTGTTTTTT.

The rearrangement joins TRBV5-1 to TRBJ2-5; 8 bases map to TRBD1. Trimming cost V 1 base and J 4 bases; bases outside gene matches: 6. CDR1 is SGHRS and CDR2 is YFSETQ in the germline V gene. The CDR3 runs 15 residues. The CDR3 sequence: CASSLQAGGVETQYF. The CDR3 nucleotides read TGCGCCAGCAGCTTGCAGGCAGGGGGCGTAGAGACCCAGTACTTC.

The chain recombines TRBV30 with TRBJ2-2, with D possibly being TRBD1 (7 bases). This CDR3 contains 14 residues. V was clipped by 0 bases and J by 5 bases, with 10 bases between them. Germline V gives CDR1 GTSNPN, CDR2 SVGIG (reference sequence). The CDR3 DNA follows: TGTGCCTGGAGTGTGGAGGGGGCAACCGGGGAGCTGTTTTTT. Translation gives CAWSVEGATGELFF.

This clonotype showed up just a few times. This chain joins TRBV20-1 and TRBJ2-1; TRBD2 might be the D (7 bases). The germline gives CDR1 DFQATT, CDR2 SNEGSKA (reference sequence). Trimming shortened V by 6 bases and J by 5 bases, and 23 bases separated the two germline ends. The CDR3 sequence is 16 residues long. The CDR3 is CSARRDPGGGNNEQFF. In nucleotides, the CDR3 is TGCAGTGCGCGGAGAGACCCGGGGGGCGGAAACAATGAGCAGTTCTTC.

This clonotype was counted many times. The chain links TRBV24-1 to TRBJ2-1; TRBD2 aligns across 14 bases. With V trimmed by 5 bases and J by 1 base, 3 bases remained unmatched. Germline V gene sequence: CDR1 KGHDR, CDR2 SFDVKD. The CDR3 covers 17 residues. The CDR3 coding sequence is TGTGCCACCAGTGCGGGACTAGCGGGAGAGTCCTACAATGAGCAGTTCTTC. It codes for CATSAGLAGESYNEQFF.

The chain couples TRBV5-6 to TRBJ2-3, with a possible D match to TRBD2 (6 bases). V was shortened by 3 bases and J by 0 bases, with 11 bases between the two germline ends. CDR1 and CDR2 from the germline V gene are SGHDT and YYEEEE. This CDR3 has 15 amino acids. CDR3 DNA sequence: TGTGCCAGCAGCTCGGGACTTATTAGCACAGATACGCAGTATTTT. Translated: CASSSGLISTDTQYF. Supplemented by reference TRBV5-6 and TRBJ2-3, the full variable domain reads DAGVTQSPTHLIKTRGQQVTLRCSPKSGHDTVSWYQQALGQGPQFIFQYYEEEERQRGNFPDRFSGHQFPNYSSELNVNALLLGDSALYLCASSSGLISTDTQYFGPGTRLTVL.

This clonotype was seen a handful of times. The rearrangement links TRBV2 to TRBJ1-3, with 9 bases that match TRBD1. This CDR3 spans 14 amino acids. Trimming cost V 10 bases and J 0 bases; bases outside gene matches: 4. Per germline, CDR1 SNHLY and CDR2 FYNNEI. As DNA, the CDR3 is TGTGCCATCGACAGGGGGAGCTCTGGAAACACCATATATTTT. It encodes CAIDRGSSGNTIYF.

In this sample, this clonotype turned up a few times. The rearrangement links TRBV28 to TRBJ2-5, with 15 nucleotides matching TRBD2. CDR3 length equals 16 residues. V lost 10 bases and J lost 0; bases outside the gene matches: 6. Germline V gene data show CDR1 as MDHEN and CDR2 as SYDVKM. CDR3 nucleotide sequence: TGTGCCACCAGGTGGACTAGCGGGAGGGACCAAGAGACCCAGTACTTC. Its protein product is CATRWTSGRDQETQYF.

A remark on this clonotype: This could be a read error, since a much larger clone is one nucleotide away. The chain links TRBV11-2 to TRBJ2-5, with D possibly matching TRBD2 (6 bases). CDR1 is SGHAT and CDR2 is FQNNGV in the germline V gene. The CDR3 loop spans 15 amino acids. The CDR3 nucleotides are TGTGTCAGCAGCACTAGTTTGGGACTGGAAGAGACCCAGTACTTC. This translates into CVSSTSLGLEETQYF. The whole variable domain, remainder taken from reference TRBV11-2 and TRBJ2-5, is EAGVAQSPRYKIIEKRQSVAFWCNPISGHATLYWYQQILGQGPKLLIQFQNNGVVDDSQLPKDRFSAERLKGVDSTLKIQPAKLEDSAVYLCVSSTSLGLEETQYFGPGTRLLVL.

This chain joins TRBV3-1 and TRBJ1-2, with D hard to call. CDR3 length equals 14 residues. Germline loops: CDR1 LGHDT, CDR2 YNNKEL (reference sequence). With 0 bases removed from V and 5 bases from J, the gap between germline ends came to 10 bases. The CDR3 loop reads CASSQDARSYGYTF. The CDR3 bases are TGTGCCAGCAGCCAAGATGCCCGGAGTTATGGCTACACCTTC. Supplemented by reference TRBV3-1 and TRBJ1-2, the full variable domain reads DTAVSQTPKYLVTQMGNDKSIKCEQNLGHDTMYWYKQDSKKFLKIMFSYNNKELIINETVPNRFSPKSPDKAHLNLHINSLELGDSAVYFCASSQDARSYGYTFGSGTRLTVV.

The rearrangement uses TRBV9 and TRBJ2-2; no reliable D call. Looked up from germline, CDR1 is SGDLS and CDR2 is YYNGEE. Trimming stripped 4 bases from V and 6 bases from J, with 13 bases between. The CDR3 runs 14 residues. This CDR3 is CASSSTGSSGELFF. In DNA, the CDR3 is TGTGCCAGCAGCTCAACCGGATCGTCCGGGGAGCTGTTTTTT.

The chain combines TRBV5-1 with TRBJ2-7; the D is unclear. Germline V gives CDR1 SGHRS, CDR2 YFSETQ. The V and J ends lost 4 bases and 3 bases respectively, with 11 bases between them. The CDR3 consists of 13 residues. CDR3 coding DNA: TGCGCCAGCAGCCCGTCGGTGAACTACGAGCAGTACTTC. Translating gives CASSPSVNYEQYF.

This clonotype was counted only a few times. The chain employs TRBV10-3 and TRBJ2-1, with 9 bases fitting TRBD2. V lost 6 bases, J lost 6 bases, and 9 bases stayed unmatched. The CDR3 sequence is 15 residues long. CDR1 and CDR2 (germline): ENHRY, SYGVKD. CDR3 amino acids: CAIRIAGALTNEQFF. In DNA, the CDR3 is TGTGCCATCAGGATAGCGGGAGCTTTAACCAATGAGCAGTTCTTC.

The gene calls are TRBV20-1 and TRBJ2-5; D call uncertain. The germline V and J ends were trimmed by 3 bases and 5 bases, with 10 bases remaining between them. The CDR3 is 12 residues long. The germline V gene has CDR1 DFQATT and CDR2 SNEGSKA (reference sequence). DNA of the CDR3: TGCAGTGCTAGGCATGGGTTGGAGACCCAGTACTTC. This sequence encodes CSARHGLETQYF.

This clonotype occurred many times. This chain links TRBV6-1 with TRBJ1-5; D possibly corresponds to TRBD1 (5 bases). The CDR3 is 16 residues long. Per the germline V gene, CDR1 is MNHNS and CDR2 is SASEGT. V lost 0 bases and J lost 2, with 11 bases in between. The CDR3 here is CASSEALPGGNQPQHF. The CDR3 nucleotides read TGTGCCAGCAGTGAAGCGCTTCCGGGGGGCAATCAGCCCCAGCATTTT.

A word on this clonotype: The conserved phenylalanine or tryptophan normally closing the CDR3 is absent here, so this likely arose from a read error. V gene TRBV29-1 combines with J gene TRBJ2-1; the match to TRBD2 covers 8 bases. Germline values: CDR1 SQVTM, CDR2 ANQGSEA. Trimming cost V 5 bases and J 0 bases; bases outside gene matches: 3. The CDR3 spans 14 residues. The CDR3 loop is CSVRGGFSYNEQFY. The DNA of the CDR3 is TGCAGCGTTCGCGGGGGGTTCTCCTACAATGAGCAGTTCTAC.